A selection of T cell receptor beta chains follows, all from one sample in a study of blood T cell repertoires in COVID-19. TCRdb keeps only in-frame clones here, not all; method: immunoSEQ multiplex PCR. The table records under 100,000 clones, approximately 88% of them present only once. Sequencing was carried out using peripheral blood. All receptors come from a woman in her 70s with acute or convalescent COVID-19. The CDR3 runs from the conserved cysteine through the conserved F or W. The D gene is left open where the match is weak. Clone size appears in some rows only: once, few, many, or a class for an expanded clone.

TRBD1	once	TRBV3-1/TRBV3-2	TRBJ1-2	TGTGCCAGCAGCCTAGAGGGGGCGTATGGCTACACCTTC	CASSLEGAYGYTF
.	.	TRBV6-5	TRBJ2-7	TGTGCCAGTCACGGGCGGGGACTCTACGAGCAGTACTTC	CASHGRGLYEQYF
TRBD1	.	TRBV28	TRBJ1-5	TGTGCCAGCAGTCCAAATCCACAGGGGGCTCGCTATCAGCCCCAGCATTTT	CASSPNPQGARYQPQHF
.	.	TRBV2	TRBJ1-1	TGTGCCAGCAACATACAGATGAACACTGAAGCTTTCTTT	CASNIQMNTEAFF
.	.	TRBV11-3	TRBJ2-1	TGTGCCAGCACCTTGGGGGGAGGCCTTTCGAATGAGCAGTTCTTC	CASTLGGGLSNEQFF
.	few	TRBV19	TRBJ1-5	TGTGCCAGTAGTATGGAACAGAGCAATCAGCCCCAGCATTTT	CASSMEQSNQPQHF
.	.	TRBV5-1	TRBJ2-2	TGCGCCAGCCAAGCAGCCGGCGGAGGGACCGGGGAGCTGTTTTTT	CASQAAGGGTGELFF
.	.	TRBV7-9	TRBJ1-2	TGTGCCAGCAGTCCGTATCAGGGGTTTGGCTACACCTTC	CASSPYQGFGYTF
TRBD1	.	TRBV6-2/TRBV6-3	TRBJ1-6	TGTGCCAGCAGCCCTCGGGGGGGTGACAGGGCTAATTCACCCCTCCACTTT	CASSPRGGDRANSPLHF
.	once	TRBV30	TRBJ2-2	TGTGCCTGGAGTCGAGGGGGAGGGTTGAACACCGGGGAGCTGTTTTTT	CAWSRGGGLNTGELFF
.	.	TRBV3-1/TRBV3-2	TRBJ1-2	TGTGCCAGCAGCCAAGAGGGGGTGGAGGGCAGGTTGAACTATGGCTACACCTTC	CASSQEGVEGRLNYGYTF
.	.	TRBV6-5	TRBJ2-2	TGTGCCAGCAGCATGCTACCTATATCGACCGGGGAGCTGTTTTTT	CASSMLPISTGELFF
.	.	TRBV15	TRBJ1-5	TGTGCCACCGCCGATCTCGGGGGCAATCAGCCCCAGCATTTT	CATADLGGNQPQHF
.	.	TRBV28	TRBJ1-2	TGTGCCAGCAGTTTAGGTGGGAGCTATGGCTACACCTTC	CASSLGGSYGYTF
.	.	TRBV6-2/TRBV6-3	TRBJ1-2	TGTGCCAGCAGTTACGAGGGATTTGGCTACACCTTC	CASSYEGFGYTF
.	.	TRBV6-5	TRBJ1-6	TGTGCCAGCAGTTTTCAGGGGCCACCCCTCCACTTT	CASSFQGPPLHF
.	.	TRBV10-3	TRBJ1-1	TGTGCCATCACAGCCTCTCAGGGGAACACTGAAGCTTTCTTT	CAITASQGNTEAFF
TRBD2	.	TRBV6-5	TRBJ2-5	TGTGCCAGCAGTCAAACTAGCGGCGACCTGGAGACCCAGTACTTC	CASSQTSGDLETQYF
.	.	TRBV30	TRBJ2-2	TGTGCCTGGAGTGACCTGGAGGTAAACCGGGGAGCTGTTTTT	CAWSDLEVNRGAVF
.	.	TRBV5-1	TRBJ2-1	TGCGCCAGCAGTTTATGGCAAGGGGGTGAGCAGTTCTTC	CASSLWQGGEQFF
.	.	TRBV10-3	TRBJ1-1	TGTGCCATCAGTGAAGCGGCCGGGAGTGCTGAAGCTTTCTTT	CAISEAAGSAEAFF
.	.	TRBV6-6	TRBJ1-5	TGTGCCAGCAGTTACCCGGACAGCTATAATCAGCCCCAGCATTTT	CASSYPDSYNQPQHF
TRBD1	.	TRBV29-1	TRBJ1-1	TGCAGCGTTGGCAGGGGGTTAGCGGCTGAAGCTTTCTTT	CSVGRGLAAEAFF
.	.	TRBV10-3	TRBJ1-1	TGTGCCATCAGTGAATGGGAGAGGGCTGAAGCTTTCTTT	CAISEWERAEAFF
.	few	TRBV29-1	TRBJ2-6	TGCAGCGTTTCCCAGTCTGGGGCCAACGTCCTGACTTTC	CSVSQSGANVLTF
.	few	TRBV2	TRBJ1-5	TGTGCCAGCACTAACCTAGGGAGTCAGCCCCAGCATTTT	CASTNLGSQPQHF
.	.	TRBV5-1	TRBJ2-3	TGCGCCAGCAGCTACCGGACTACTCCCACAGATACGCAGTATTTT	CASSYRTTPTDTQYF
TRBD2	.	TRBV2	TRBJ2-5	TGTGCCAGCAGTGCCCGCGGGGGAGGAGAAGAGACCCAGTACTTC	CASSARGGGEETQYF
.	.	TRBV6-6	TRBJ1-5	TGTGCCAGCAGTTGGGGAGGGAGTAAGCAGCCCCAGCATTTT	CASSWGGSKQPQHF
.	.	TRBV7-2	TRBJ1-6	TGTGCCAGCAGCTGGCGGACAGTCGCGGATTCACCCCTCCACTTT	CASSWRTVADSPLHF
.	.	TRBV5-6	TRBJ2-6	TGTGCCAGCAGCTTGAAACAGGGAACTGGGGCCAACGTCCTGACTTTC	CASSLKQGTGANVLTF
TRBD1	few	TRBV18	TRBJ1-6	TGTGCCAGCTCACCACTGGGACAGGGGGGCTCCTATAATTCACCCCTCCACTTT	CASSPLGQGGSYNSPLHF
.	.	TRBV5-1	TRBJ1-3	TGCGCCAGCAGCTTGTTGGGACAAGACTCTGGAAACACCATATATTTT	CASSLLGQDSGNTIYF
.	.	TRBV19	TRBJ2-2	TGTGCCAGTAGAGTGCGGGGGGAGCTGTTTTTT	CASRVRGELFF
.	.	TRBV13	TRBJ1-2	TGTGCCAGCAGCTTGAGGGTCGACCTACACCCTTCTATCCATGGCTACACCTTC	CASSLRVDLHPSIHGYTF
TRBD1	.	TRBV3-1/TRBV3-2	TRBJ2-2	TGTGCCAGCAGCCAGGGGGGACAGGGGAGTACCGGGGAGCTGTTTTTT	CASSQGGQGSTGELFF
.	.	TRBV14	TRBJ1-4	TGTGCCAGCAGCCCCGGAGGGCACCTCTCCCGGGGAACTAATGAAAAACTGTTTTTT	CASSPGGHLSRGTNEKLFF
.	.	TRBV28	TRBJ2-1	TGTGCCAGCAGCTCGATGCTGGCGGGGTCGCCTGAGCAGTTCTTC	CASSSMLAGSPEQFF
.	.	TRBV6-1	TRBJ1-5	TGTGCCAGCAGTGAATATCCCGCCGGCCAGCATTTT	CASSEYPAGQHF
TRBD2	.	TRBV19	TRBJ2-2	TGTGCCAGTAGCAAAGGACTAGCGGGAGGGCCCGGGGAGCTGTTTTTT	CASSKGLAGGPGELFF
TRBD1	.	TRBV6-6	TRBJ1-5	TGTGCCAGCAGACCAGACAGGGGGTGGAATCAGCCCCAGCATTTT	CASRPDRGWNQPQHF